Shown below are 27 T cell receptor beta chains from a single sample sequenced in a study of OX40 agonist ivuxolimab in advanced cancers. Only in-frame clones appear in the TCRdb table, and some are missing; sequencing was by immunoSEQ multiplex PCR. The repertoire holds some 40,000 clones, with roughly 80% as singletons. The sequencing used CD4+ or CD8+ T cells sorted from blood, collected in a trial of the OX40 agonist ivuxolimab. Receptor source: an adult with an advanced solid tumor such as melanoma, head and neck, liver or kidney cancer.

This clone was seen a handful of times. The chain links TRBV14 to TRBJ1-3, with 8 bases lining up with TRBD1. This CDR3 has 17 amino acids. The ends lost 0 bases at V and 5 bases at J; junction bases unmatched: 9. The germline V gene encodes CDR1 SGHDN and CDR2 FVKESK. CDR3 nucleotides: TGTGCCAGCAGCCAAGATATCGCAGGGGGCAGGAGAAACACCATATATTTT. This codes for CASSQDIAGGRRNTIYF.

The rearrangement joins TRBV5-1 to TRBJ1-4; maybe TRBD1 (5 bases). Germline CDR1 is SGHRS and CDR2 is YFSETQ. This CDR3 is 15 amino acids long. V dropped 1 base and J dropped 7 bases, with 14 bases sitting between them. The CDR3: CASSLNPGTAEKLFF. In DNA, the CDR3 is TGCGCCAGCAGCTTGAACCCGGGGACGGCTGAAAAACTGTTTTTT.

The genes are TRBV28 and TRBJ1-2, with D possibly matching TRBD1 (6 bases). Germline V gene sequence: CDR1 MDHEN, CDR2 SYDVKM. This CDR3 region has 16 residues. Deletions cut 7 bases from V and 7 bases from J, with 25 bases between. The CDR3 DNA follows: TGTGCCAGCACCTCCGGACGGGCAGGGGCAACCTCTGGCTACACCTTC. Translating gives CASTSGRAGATSGYTF.

The V call is TRBV6-1, the J call TRBJ2-1; D remains unclear. The CDR3 is made up of 12 amino acids. CDR1 MNHNS and CDR2 SASEGT come from the germline V gene. V shed 2 bases and J shed 6 bases, with 5 bases lying between them. The CDR3 here is CASSEQFNEQFF. The DNA for the CDR3 is TGTGCCAGCAGTGAACAGTTCAATGAGCAGTTCTTC.

The rearrangement joins TRBV18 to TRBJ1-5; 8 bases map to TRBD1. V dropped 4 bases and J dropped 2; count of bases not matched to a gene: 10. Germline V gene lookup returns CDR1 KGHSH and CDR2 LQKENI. The CDR3 has 17 amino acids. The CDR3 loop reads CASSLYQTGVGNQPQHF. The DNA for the CDR3 is TGTGCCAGCTCACTTTACCAGACAGGGGTCGGCAATCAGCCCCAGCATTTT.

The chain uses TRBV5-1 and TRBJ2-3; the match to TRBD2 covers 8 bases. The length of the CDR3 is 16 residues. CDR1 is SGHRS, CDR2 YFSETQ, per germline. V trimming: 0 bases; J trimming: 4 bases; junction bases outside the gene matches: 7. The DNA for the CDR3 is TGCGCCAGCAGCTTGGAATTGGGCGGGGGGTCAGATACGCAGTATTTT. Its translation is CASSLELGGGSDTQYF.

The V gene is TRBV10-1, the J gene TRBJ2-7; 14 bases line up with TRBD2. Germline CDR1 is WNHNN and CDR2 is SYGVQD (reference sequence). V shed 5 bases and J 6 bases; nucleotides not matched to a gene: 9. The CDR3 consists of 16 residues. The CDR3 DNA reads TGCGCCAGCAGTCCTCCGGGACTAGCGGGAGAGAGCGAGCAGTACTTC. This codes for CASSPPGLAGESEQYF.

In DNA form, the CDR3 reads TGTGCCAGCAGCGCCCGGGGAGGGACTAGCGGGACGCCCTATTACAATGAGCAGTTCTTC. The encoded protein is CASSARGGTSGTPYYNEQFF. The chain links TRBV9 to TRBJ2-1, with 13 bases aligning to TRBD2. The V and J ends lost 3 bases and 4 bases, in that order; junction bases with no gene match: 16. The CDR3 is 20 amino acids. Germline assignment: CDR1 SGDLS and CDR2 YYNGEE.

The chain is built from TRBV5-5 and TRBJ1-5, with D possibly matching TRBD1 (5 bases). Trimming pared 3 bases from V and 4 bases from J, leaving 11 bases between. The germline gives CDR1 SGHKS, CDR2 YYEKEE (reference sequence). The CDR3 spans 14 residues. CDR3 coding DNA: TGTGCCAGCAGCTGGGGGTCAGCGAATCAGCCCCAGCATTTT. Amino acids: CASSWGSANQPQHF. The whole variable domain, remainder taken from reference TRBV5-5 and TRBJ1-5, is DAGVTQSPTHLIKTRGQQVTLRCSPISGHKSVSWYQQVLGQGPQFIFQYYEKEERGRGNFPDRFSARQFPNYSSELNVNALLLGDSALYLCASSWGSANQPQHFGDGTRLSIL.

The chain joins TRBV29-1 to TRBJ2-5, with D perhaps assigned TRBD1 or TRBD2 (5 bases each). Trimming cost V 4 bases and J 2 bases, with 5 bases left between them. The length of the CDR3 is 11 residues. Germline CDR1 reads SQVTM; CDR2 reads ANQGSEA. The CDR3 DNA reads TGCAGCGTTGGGGGGCAAGAGACCCAGTACTTC. It is translated as CSVGGQETQYF.

The V call is TRBV25-1, the J call TRBJ2-1; TRBD2 might be the D (6 bases). Trimming took off 5 bases at V and 9 bases at J, with 17 bases between the two ends. The CDR3 spans 14 residues. CDR1 MGHDK and CDR2 SYGVNS come from the germline V gene. CDR3 sequence: CASSPPTLAFEQFF. DNA of the CDR3: TGTGCCAGCAGTCCCCCCACACTAGCTTTTGAGCAGTTCTTC.

The chain links TRBV18 to TRBJ1-2, with D perhaps TRBD1 (5 bases). The germline V gene has CDR1 KGHSH and CDR2 LQKENI. The CDR3 extends over 17 amino acids. Trimming pared 4 bases from V and 3 bases from J, leaving 21 bases between. CDR3 DNA sequence: TGTGCCAGCTCACACACCCGACCGAGAGGGGCTGACTATGGCTACACCTTC. Protein product: CASSHTRPRGADYGYTF.

V usage is TRBV30 and J usage is TRBJ2-5; D may be TRBD1 or TRBD2 (5 bases each). V shed 2 bases and J shed 4 bases, with 20 bases lying between them. The CDR3 runs to 16 residues. Germline lookup yields CDR1 GTSNPN and CDR2 SVGIG (reference sequence). CDR3 sequence: CAWSSYGAAHRETQYF. The CDR3 nucleotides read TGTGCCTGGAGTAGCTACGGGGCGGCGCACAGAGAGACCCAGTACTTC.

V and J are TRBV5-1 and TRBJ2-1, with 9 positions matching TRBD2. J lost 3 bases, V lost 3 bases, and 4 bases had no gene match. The CDR3 sequence is 15 residues long. Germline V lookup: CDR1 SGHRS, CDR2 YFSETQ. For the CDR3, the DNA is TGCGCCAGCAGCTGGGCGGGAGGGAACTACAATGAGCAGTTCTTC. The encoded protein is CASSWAGGNYNEQFF.

V and J are TRBV12-5 and TRBJ2-5, with no clear D. The CDR3 is 12 residues long. From germline, CDR1 is LGHNT and CDR2 FRNRAP. The V and J ends lost 1 base and 5 bases respectively, with 5 bases between them. CDR3 sequence: CASGLDGETQYF. Written as DNA, the CDR3 is TGTGCTAGTGGTTTGGACGGGGAGACCCAGTACTTC.

The J gene is TRBJ2-5, the V gene TRBV6-1, with 10 bases lining up with TRBD2. The CDR3 contains 15 residues. Germline V gene sequence: CDR1 MNHNS, CDR2 SASEGT. V lost 7 bases to trimming and J lost 2 bases; unmatched junction nucleotides: 7. CDR3: CASTLTSGYQETQYF. CDR3 DNA sequence: TGTGCCAGCACTCTGACTAGCGGGTATCAAGAGACCCAGTACTTC.

V and J are TRBV7-9 and TRBJ2-5, with no clear D. The CDR3 runs 12 residues. CDR1 SEHNR and CDR2 FQNEAQ come from the germline V gene (reference sequence). V was trimmed by 5 bases and J by 2 bases, leaving 6 bases between them. CDR3 protein: CASSLRQETQYF. As DNA, the CDR3 is TGTGCCAGCAGCCTAAGACAAGAGACCCAGTACTTC. Full variable domain (remainder filled in from reference TRBV7-9 and TRBJ2-5): DTGVSQNPRHKITKRGQNVTFRCDPISEHNRLYWYRQTLGQGPEFLTYFQNEAQLEKSRLLSDRFSAERPKGSFSTLEIQRTEQGDSAMYLCASSLRQETQYFGPGTRLLVL.

V usage is TRBV2 and J usage is TRBJ1-1; 9 bases line up with TRBD1. CDR3 length: 14 amino acids. V dropped 6 bases and J dropped 4; count of bases not matched to a gene: 6. Germline CDR1 is SNHLY and CDR2 is FYNNEI. CDR3 loop: CASRLQGAGTEAFF. In DNA form, the CDR3 reads TGTGCCAGCAGATTACAGGGGGCCGGCACTGAAGCTTTCTTT. The full variable domain, in which reference TRBV2 and TRBJ1-1 provide the parts outside the CDR3, is EPEVTQTPSHQVTQMGQEVILRCVPISNHLYFYWYRQILGQKVEFLVSFYNNEISEKSEIFDDQFSVERPDGSNFTLKIRSTKLEDSAMYFCASRLQGAGTEAFFGQGTRLTVV.

The V and J genes are TRBV19 and TRBJ1-2, with D perhaps TRBD1 (5 bases). The germline V and J ends were trimmed by 4 bases and 8 bases, with 29 bases remaining between them. The germline CDR1 and CDR2 sequences are LNHDA and SQIVND (reference sequence). This CDR3 contains 18 residues. The CDR3 DNA reads as TGTGCCAGTAGTACCCGGTCAGGGATGTCCTTGGATTCTCAAGGCTACACCTTC. Translation gives CASSTRSGMSLDSQGYTF.

V gene TRBV6-5 combines with J gene TRBJ2-7, with a weak D call TRBD1 (6 bases). Germline-derived CDR1 and CDR2 are MNHEY and SVGAGI. The CDR3 spans 15 residues. The V gene lost 0 bases and the J gene lost 2 bases, with 11 bases spanning the gap. CDR3 in DNA: TGTGCCAGCAGTTACTCGTGGGGGCGGACCTACGAGCAGTACTTC. Translated, it gives CASSYSWGRTYEQYF.

The count of this clone is one. The chain couples TRBV19 to TRBJ2-7, with D possibly being TRBD2 (5 bases). The CDR3 is made up of 14 amino acids. Trimming shortened V by 5 bases and J by 0 bases, and 11 bases separated the two germline ends. Looked up from germline, CDR1 is LNHDA and CDR2 is SQIVND (reference sequence). The CDR3 DNA follows: TGTGCCAGTAGTCCGACCGGGGTCTCCTACGAGCAGTACTTC. This sequence encodes CASSPTGVSYEQYF. The full variable domain, completed using reference TRBV19 and TRBJ2-7, is DGGITQSPKYLFRKEGQNVTLSCEQNLNHDAMYWYRQDPGQGLRLIYYSQIVNDFQKGDIAEGYSVSREKKESFPLTVTSAQKNPTAFYLCASSPTGVSYEQYFGPGTRLTVT.

The V call is TRBV6-5, the J call TRBJ1-2; no firm D call. The germline gives CDR1 MNHEY, CDR2 SVGAGI. The CDR3 covers 14 residues. Between the trimmed V and J ends, which lost 0 bases and 5 bases, there was a span of 10 bases. This chain's CDR3 is CASSYSGWEYGYTF. The CDR3 DNA reads TGTGCCAGCAGTTACTCGGGTTGGGAATATGGCTACACCTTC.

The rearrangement joins TRBV19 to TRBJ2-7; 8 positions agree with TRBD2. CDR3 length: 15 residues. The V segment lost 6 bases and the J segment 3 bases; nucleotides outside the gene matches: 10. Germline-derived CDR1 and CDR2 are LNHDA and SQIVND (reference sequence). The CDR3 nucleotides are TGTGCCAGTAGCTTCAGCGGGAGCCCCAGCTACGAGCAGTACTTC. Protein: CASSFSGSPSYEQYF. Full variable domain (outside the CDR3, taken from reference TRBV19 and TRBJ2-7): DGGITQSPKYLFRKEGQNVTLSCEQNLNHDAMYWYRQDPGQGLRLIYYSQIVNDFQKGDIAEGYSVSREKKESFPLTVTSAQKNPTAFYLCASSFSGSPSYEQYFGPGTRLTVT.

This clone was detected only once. V and J are TRBV11-2 and TRBJ2-2; a possible D gene is TRBD2 (5 bases). Deletions cut 4 bases from V and 4 bases from J, with 16 bases between. The germline CDR1 and CDR2 sequences are SGHAT and FQNNGV. This CDR3 has 16 amino acids. The CDR3 loop is CASSSDWGPSTGELFF. The CDR3 DNA reads TGTGCCAGCAGCTCGGACTGGGGTCCGAGCACCGGGGAGCTGTTTTTT.

The V and J genes are TRBV5-1 and TRBJ2-1; TRBD2 is a possible D gene (6 bases). The CDR3 consists of 15 residues. CDR1 is SGHRS and CDR2 is YFSETQ in the germline V gene. V lost 4 bases, J lost 2 bases, and 13 bases lay in between. The CDR3 is CASSSSGSAYNEQFF. The CDR3 region has the DNA TGCGCCAGCAGCAGTAGCGGATCAGCCTACAATGAGCAGTTCTTC.

This chain links TRBV7-8 with TRBJ2-2, with D hard to call. The CDR3 totals 16 residues. V was clipped by 0 bases and J by 4 bases, with 12 bases between them. Germline loops: CDR1 SGHVS, CDR2 FQNEAQ. The CDR3 is CASSLASSRSTGELFF. CDR3 coding DNA: TGTGCCAGCAGCTTAGCGTCCAGCAGATCCACCGGGGAGCTGTTTTTT.

The chain links TRBV5-1 to TRBJ1-2, with 12 bases matching TRBD1. With V trimmed by 4 bases and J by 3 bases, 4 bases remained unmatched. This CDR3 has 15 amino acids. Germline CDR1 is SGHRS and CDR2 is YFSETQ. This CDR3 reads CASSMGQGADYGYTF. The CDR3 DNA is TGCGCCAGCAGCATGGGACAGGGGGCGGACTATGGCTACACCTTC.